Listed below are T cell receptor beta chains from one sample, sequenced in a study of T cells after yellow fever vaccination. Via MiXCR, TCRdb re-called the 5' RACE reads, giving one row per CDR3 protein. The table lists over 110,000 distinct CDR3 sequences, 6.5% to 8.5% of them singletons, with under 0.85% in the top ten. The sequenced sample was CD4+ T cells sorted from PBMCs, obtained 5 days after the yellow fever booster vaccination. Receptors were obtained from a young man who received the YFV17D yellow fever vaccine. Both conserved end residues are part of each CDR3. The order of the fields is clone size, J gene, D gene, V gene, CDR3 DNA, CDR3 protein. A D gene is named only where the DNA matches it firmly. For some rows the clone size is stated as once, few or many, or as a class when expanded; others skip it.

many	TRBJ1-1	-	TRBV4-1	TGCGCCAGCAGCGCCCCGACAAGGAACACTGAAGCTTTCTTT	CASSAPTRNTEAFF
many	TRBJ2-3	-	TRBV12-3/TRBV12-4	TGTGCCAGCACGTGGGCCTCCACAGATACGCAGTATTTT	CASTWASTDTQYF
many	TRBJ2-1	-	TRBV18	TGTGCCAGCTCACCTCAGGGATTCTCCTACAATGAGCAGTTCTTC	CASSPQGFSYNEQFF
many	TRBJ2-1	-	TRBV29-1	TGCAGCGTGGGACAAAACTACTACAATGAGCAGTTCTTC	CSVGQNYYNEQFF
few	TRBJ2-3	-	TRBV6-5	TGTGCCAGCAGTTACGTCCGGGACTCATATACGCAGTATTTT	CASSYVRDSYTQYF
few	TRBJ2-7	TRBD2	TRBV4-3	TGCGCCAGCAGCCAAAACGTAGCGGGCTACGAGCAGTACTTC	CASSQNVAGYEQYF
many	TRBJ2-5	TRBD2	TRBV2	TGTGCCAGCAACCCAGCGGGAGTGAGAGAGACCCAGTACTTC	CASNPAGVRETQYF
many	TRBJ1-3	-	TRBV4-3	TGCGCCAGCAGCCAACAGACAGCTACTAACGGAAACACCATATATTTT	CASSQQTATNGNTIYF
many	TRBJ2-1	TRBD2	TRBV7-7	TGTGCTAGCAGCTCGGGACTAGCGGGACCGGATGAGCAGTTCTTC	CASSSGLAGPDEQFF
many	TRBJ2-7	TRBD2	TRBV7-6	TGTGCCAGCAGCCTGACTAGCGGGAGTGGCGAGCAGTACTTC	CASSLTSGSGEQYF
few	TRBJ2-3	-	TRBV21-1	TGTGCCAGCAGCCTGAAGGGTGAGGAAGATACGCAGTATTTT	CASSLKGEEDTQYF
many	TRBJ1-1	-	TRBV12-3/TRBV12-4	TGTGCCAGCAGTCGTGAGCTTACTGAAGCTTTCTTT	CASSRELTEAFF
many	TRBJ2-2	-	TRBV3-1	TGTGCCAGCAGCCAAAGTACAGGGATTCCGAACACCGGGGAGCTGTTTTTT	CASSQSTGIPNTGELFF
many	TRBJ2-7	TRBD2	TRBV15	TGTGCCACCAGCAGAGATTTGCTAGCGGGATTCAACGAGCAGTACTTC	CATSRDLLAGFNEQYF
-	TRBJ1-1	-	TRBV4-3	TGCGCCAGCAGCCAAGAGGGGGCAGGCAGCGCTGAAGCTTTCTTT	CASSQEGAGSAEAFF
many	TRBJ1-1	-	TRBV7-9	TGTGCCAGCACCCGGGACACTGAAGCTTTCTTT	CASTRDTEAFF
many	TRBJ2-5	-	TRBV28	TGTGCCAGCAGTTGGGGGGAAGAGACCCAGTACTTC	CASSWGEETQYF
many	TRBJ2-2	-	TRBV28	TGTGCCAGCAGTCTTCCGGGCAGCCTAAAGAGCACCGGGGAGCTGTTTTTT	CASSLPGSLKSTGELFF
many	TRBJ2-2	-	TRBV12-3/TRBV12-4	TGTGCCAGCAGTTCAATTACCACCGGGGAGCTGTTTTTT	CASSSITTGELFF
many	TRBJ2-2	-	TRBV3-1	TGTGCCAGCGGGCCCGGGGCCCCCGGGGAGCTGTTTTTT	CASGPGAPGELFF